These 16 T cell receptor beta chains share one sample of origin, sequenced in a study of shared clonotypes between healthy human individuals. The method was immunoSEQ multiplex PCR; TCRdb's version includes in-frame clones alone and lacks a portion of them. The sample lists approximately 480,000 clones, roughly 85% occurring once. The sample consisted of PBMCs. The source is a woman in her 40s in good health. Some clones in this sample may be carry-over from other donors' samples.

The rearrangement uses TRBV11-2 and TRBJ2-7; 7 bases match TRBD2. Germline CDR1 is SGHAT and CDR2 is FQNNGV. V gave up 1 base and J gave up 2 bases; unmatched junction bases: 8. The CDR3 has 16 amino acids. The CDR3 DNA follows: TGTGCCAGCAGCTTAGCCTCCCTTGCGGGAGCCTACGAGCAGTACTTC. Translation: CASSLASLAGAYEQYF.

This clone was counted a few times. CDR3 loop: CASSLASTYNEQFF. The DNA for the CDR3 is TGTGCCAGCAGCTTGGCTTCCACCTACAATGAGCAGTTCTTC. The V call is TRBV5-5, the J call TRBJ2-1; the D is unclear. The CDR3 is 14 amino acids. Germline-derived CDR1 and CDR2 are SGHKS and YYEKEE (reference sequence). V was clipped by 0 bases and J by 2 bases, with 6 bases between them.

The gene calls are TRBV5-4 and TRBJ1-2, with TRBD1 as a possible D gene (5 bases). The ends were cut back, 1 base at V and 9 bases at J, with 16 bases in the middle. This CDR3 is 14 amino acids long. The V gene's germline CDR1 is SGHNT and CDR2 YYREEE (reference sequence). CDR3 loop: CASSLLGGTLSYTF. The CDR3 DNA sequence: TGTGCCAGCAGCTTGCTTGGGGGGACCTTAAGCTACACCTTC. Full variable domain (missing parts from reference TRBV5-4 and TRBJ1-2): ETGVTQSPTHLIKTRGQQVTLRCSSQSGHNTVSWYQQALGQGPQFIFQYYREEENGRGNFPPRFSGLQFPNYSSELNVNALELDDSALYLCASSLLGGTLSYTFGSGTRLTVV.

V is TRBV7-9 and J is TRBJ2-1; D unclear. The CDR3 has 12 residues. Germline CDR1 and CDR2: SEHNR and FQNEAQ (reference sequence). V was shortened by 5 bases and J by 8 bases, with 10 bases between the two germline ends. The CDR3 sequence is CASSRTLDEQFF. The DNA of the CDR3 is TGTGCCAGCAGCAGAACCTTGGATGAGCAGTTCTTC. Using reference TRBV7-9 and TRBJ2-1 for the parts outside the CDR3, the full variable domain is DTGVSQNPRHKITKRGQNVTFRCDPISEHNRLYWYRQTLGQGPEFLTYFQNEAQLEKSRLLSDRFSAERPKGSFSTLEIQRTEQGDSAMYLCASSRTLDEQFFGPGTRLTVL.

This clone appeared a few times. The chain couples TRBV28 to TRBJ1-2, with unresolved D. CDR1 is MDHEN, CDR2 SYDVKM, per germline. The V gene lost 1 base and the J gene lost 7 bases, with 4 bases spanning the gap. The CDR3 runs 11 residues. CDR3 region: CASSLYAGYTF. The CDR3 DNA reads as TGTGCCAGCAGTTTATACGCTGGCTACACCTTC.

Here the CDR3 DNA reads TGTGCCAGCAGCTTAAAACTAGCGGGAGACGATGAGCAGTTCTTC. Translating it yields CASSLKLAGDDEQFF. The chain uses TRBV7-3 and TRBJ2-1; 11 bases line up with TRBD2. The CDR3 covers 15 residues. Germline V lookup: CDR1 SGHTA, CDR2 FQGTGA. V lost 1 base, J lost 8 bases, and 4 bases stayed unmatched.

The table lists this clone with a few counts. The CDR3 DNA reads as TGTGCCAGCAGCTTGGATGCTGAAAAACTGTTTTTT. Translation: CASSLDAEKLFF. V usage is TRBV5-8 and J usage is TRBJ1-4, with D uncertain. V lost 0 bases to trimming and J lost 7 bases, with 4 bases between them. Looked up from germline, CDR1 is SGHTS and CDR2 is YDEGEE. This CDR3 is built from 12 residues.

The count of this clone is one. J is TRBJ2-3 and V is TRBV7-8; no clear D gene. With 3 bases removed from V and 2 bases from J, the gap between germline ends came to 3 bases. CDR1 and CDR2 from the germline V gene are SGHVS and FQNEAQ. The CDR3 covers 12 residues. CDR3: CASSFSTDTQYF. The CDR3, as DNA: TGTGCCAGCAGCTTCTCCACAGATACGCAGTATTTT.

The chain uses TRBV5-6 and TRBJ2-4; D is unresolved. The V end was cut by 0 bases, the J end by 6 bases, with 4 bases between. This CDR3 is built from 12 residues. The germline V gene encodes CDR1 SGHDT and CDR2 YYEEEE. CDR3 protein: CASSLDPNIQYF. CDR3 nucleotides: TGTGCCAGCAGCTTGGATCCAAACATTCAGTACTTC. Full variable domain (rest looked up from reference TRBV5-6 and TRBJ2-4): DAGVTQSPTHLIKTRGQQVTLRCSPKSGHDTVSWYQQALGQGPQFIFQYYEEEERQRGNFPDRFSGHQFPNYSSELNVNALLLGDSALYLCASSLDPNIQYFGAGTRLSVL.

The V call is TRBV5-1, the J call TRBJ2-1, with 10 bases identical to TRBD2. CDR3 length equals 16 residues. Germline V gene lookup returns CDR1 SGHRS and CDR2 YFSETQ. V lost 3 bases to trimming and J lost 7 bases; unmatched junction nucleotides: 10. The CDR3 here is CASSWPAGGPMNEQFF. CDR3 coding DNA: TGCGCCAGCAGCTGGCCAGCGGGAGGGCCGATGAATGAGCAGTTCTTC. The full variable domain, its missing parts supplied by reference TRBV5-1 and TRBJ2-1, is KAGVTQTPRYLIKTRGQQVTLSCSPISGHRSVSWYQQTPGQGLQFLFEYFSETQRNKGNFPGRFSGRQFSNSRSEMNVSTLELGDSALYLCASSWPAGGPMNEQFFGPGTRLTVL.

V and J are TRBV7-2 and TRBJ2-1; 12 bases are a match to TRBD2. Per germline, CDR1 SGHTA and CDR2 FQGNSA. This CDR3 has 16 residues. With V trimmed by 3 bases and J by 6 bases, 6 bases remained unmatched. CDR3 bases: TGTGCCAGCAGCTTTGCAGGACTAGCGGGAATCAATGAGCAGTTCTTC. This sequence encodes CASSFAGLAGINEQFF.

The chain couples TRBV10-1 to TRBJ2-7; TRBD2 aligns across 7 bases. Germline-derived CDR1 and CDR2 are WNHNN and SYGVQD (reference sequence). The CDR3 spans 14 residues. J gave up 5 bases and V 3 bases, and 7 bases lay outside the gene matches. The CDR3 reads CASSDVTSSNEQYF. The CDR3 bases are TGCGCCAGCAGTGATGTGACTAGCTCTAACGAGCAGTACTTC.

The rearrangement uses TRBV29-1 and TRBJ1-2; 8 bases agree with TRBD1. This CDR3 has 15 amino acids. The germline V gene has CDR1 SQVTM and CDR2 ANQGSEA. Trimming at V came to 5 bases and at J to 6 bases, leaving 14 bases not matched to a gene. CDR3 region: CSVTPTGGGVDGYTF. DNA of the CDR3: TGCAGCGTTACCCCAACAGGGGGTGGTGTTGATGGCTACACCTTC.

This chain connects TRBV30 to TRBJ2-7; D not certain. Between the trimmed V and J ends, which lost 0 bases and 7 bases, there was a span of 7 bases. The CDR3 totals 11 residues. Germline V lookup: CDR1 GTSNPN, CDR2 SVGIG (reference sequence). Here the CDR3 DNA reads TGTGCCTGGAGTGTAGGGCGGGAGCAGTACTTC. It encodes CAWSVGREQYF.

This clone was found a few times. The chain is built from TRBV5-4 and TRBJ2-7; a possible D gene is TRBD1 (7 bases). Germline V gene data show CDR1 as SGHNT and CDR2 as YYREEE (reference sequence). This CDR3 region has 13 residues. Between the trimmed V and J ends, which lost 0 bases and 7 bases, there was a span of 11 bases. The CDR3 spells CASSLEGAGEQYF. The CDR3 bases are TGTGCCAGCAGCTTGGAGGGGGCGGGGGAGCAGTACTTC. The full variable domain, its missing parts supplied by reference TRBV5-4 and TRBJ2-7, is ETGVTQSPTHLIKTRGQQVTLRCSSQSGHNTVSWYQQALGQGPQFIFQYYREEENGRGNFPPRFSGLQFPNYSSELNVNALELDDSALYLCASSLEGAGEQYFGPGTRLTVT.

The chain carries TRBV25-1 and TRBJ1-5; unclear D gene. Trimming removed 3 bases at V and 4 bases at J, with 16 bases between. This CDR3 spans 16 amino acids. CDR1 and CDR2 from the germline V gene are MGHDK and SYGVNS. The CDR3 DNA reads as TGTGCCAGCAGTGACGGGAGGTCAGGCGTTAATCAGCCCCAGCATTTT. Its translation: CASSDGRSGVNQPQHF.